Listed here are 19 T cell receptor beta chains from one sample, sequenced in a study of CD8 T cells in Susac syndrome (dated by TCRdb to between 2018 and 2021). Receptor libraries were prepared by the immunoSEQ multiplex PCR assay. RNA was extracted with the RNeasy kit and about 0.45 to 1 ug was reverse transcribed using random hexamers. TCRdb itself trimmed the public reads at Q25 with fastp, ran MiXCR and retained productive beta chains. Rows with a matching CDR3 protein are joined into one entry that keeps the most common DNA and genes. This sample gives about 170,000 distinct CDR3 sequences in total; approximately 94% of them show up just once. The leading ten clones occupy around 0.12% of the sample. The material sequenced was CD4+ T cells from PBMCs. The receptors were gathered from a human donor with Susac syndrome.

The chain couples TRBV5-4 to TRBJ2-7, with D possibly TRBD2 on 6 matching bases. Trimming pared 0 bases from V and 8 bases from J, leaving 9 bases between. CDR1 and CDR2 (germline): SGHNT, YYREEE (reference sequence). The CDR3 loop spans 12 amino acids. In DNA, the CDR3 is TGTGCCAGCAGCTTGGTTAGCGGAAAGCAGTACTTC. Translation gives CASSLVSGKQYF.

This clonotype was picked up one time. The rearrangement joins TRBV29-1 to TRBJ2-7; 9 bases map to TRBD1. The CDR3 totals 12 residues. CDR1 is SQVTM, CDR2 ANQGSEA, per germline. The V segment lost 6 bases and the J segment 6 bases; nucleotides outside the gene matches: 6. CDR3 DNA: TGCAGCGTGGGACAGGGATCAAGCGAGCAGTACTTC. The encoded protein is CSVGQGSSEQYF.

The rearrangement links TRBV10-3 to TRBJ2-5, with 10 bases matching TRBD1. J lost 5 bases, V lost 6 bases, and 3 bases had no gene match. The length of the CDR3 is 13 residues. In germline, CDR1 is ENHRY, CDR2 SYGVKD. The CDR3 DNA sequence: TGTGCCATCAGGACAGGGGGCGACGAGACCCAGTACTTC. Its translation: CAIRTGGDETQYF.

This clonotype appeared a few times. The chain uses TRBV29-1 and TRBJ1-1; D is uncertain. This CDR3 is 13 amino acids long. The V end was cut by 4 bases, the J end by 1 base, with 10 bases between. The germline CDR1 and CDR2 sequences are SQVTM and ANQGSEA. DNA for the CDR3: TGCAGCGTTGTCCTCGGAGGGAACACTGAAGCTTTCTTT. Amino acids: CSVVLGGNTEAFF.

The chain uses TRBV12-3 or TRBV12-4 and TRBJ1-2, with TRBD1 identical over 7 bases. V lost 6 bases to trimming and J lost 2 bases; unmatched junction nucleotides: 6. The CDR3 extends over 14 amino acids. CDR3 DNA sequence: TGTGCCAGCAGCCCACAGGGGAGGAACTATGGCTACACCTTC. Translating it yields CASSPQGRNYGYTF.

The rearrangement links TRBV28 to TRBJ1-2; D remains unclear. The CDR3 has 14 amino acids. The V gene's germline CDR1 is MDHEN and CDR2 SYDVKM. V was shortened by 8 bases and J by 0 bases, with 13 bases between the two germline ends. CDR3 loop: CASSTRISNYGYTF. DNA for the CDR3: TGTGCCAGCTCCACAAGAATCTCTAACTATGGCTACACCTTC.

J is TRBJ1-6 and V is TRBV7-9; D call uncertain. This CDR3 spans 12 amino acids. Germline CDR1 SEHNR, CDR2 FQNEAQ (reference sequence). V lost 6 bases and J 6 bases, leaving 6 bases between the germline ends. The CDR3 loop reads CASRSSNSPLHF. CDR3 bases: TGTGCCAGCAGGTCCAGTAATTCACCCCTCCACTTT.

The chain uses TRBV12-3 or TRBV12-4 and TRBJ2-7; perhaps D is TRBD1 or TRBD2 (6 bases each). This CDR3 has 14 amino acids. Trimming took off 4 bases at V and 3 bases at J, with 13 bases between the two ends. CDR3 protein: CASSYLGGGYEQYV. The CDR3 DNA is TGTGCCAGCAGTTACCTGGGGGGCGGCTACGAGCAGTACGTC.

This clonotype showed up just once. The genes are TRBV20-1 and TRBJ2-5; 7 nucleotides line up with TRBD2. The germline V gene has CDR1 DFQATT and CDR2 SNEGSKA (reference sequence). The CDR3 has 13 residues. With 8 bases clipped from V and 1 base from J, the junction kept 7 bases outside the gene matches. The CDR3, as DNA: TGCAGTCTTACAGGACTAGTCCAAGAGACCCAGTACTTC. This codes for CSLTGLVQETQYF.

The rearrangement joins TRBV25-1 to TRBJ2-2, with D tentatively TRBD2 (5 bases). V gave up 3 bases and J gave up 6 bases, with 14 bases separating them. The germline gives CDR1 MGHDK, CDR2 SYGVNS. The CDR3 has 15 residues. The CDR3 DNA reads TGTGCCAGCAGTGAGGTTGGGATGCGGGCCGGGGAGCTGTTTTTT. It translates to CASSEVGMRAGELFF.

V gene TRBV28 combines with J gene TRBJ2-7; TRBD1 is a possible D gene (5 bases). This CDR3 is 12 amino acids long. Germline values: CDR1 MDHEN, CDR2 SYDVKM. Trimming took off 3 bases at V and 10 bases at J, with 13 bases between the two ends. Here the CDR3 reads CASSLVGLHQYF. The DNA for the CDR3 is TGTGCCAGCAGTTTGGTGGGGCTCCACCAGTACTTC.

The chain links TRBV28 to TRBJ2-1; D gene unclear. Per germline, CDR1 MDHEN and CDR2 SYDVKM. V gave up 3 bases and J gave up 9 bases, with 9 bases separating them. This CDR3 has 12 amino acids. The CDR3 bases are TGTGCCAGCAGTTTGCCCTGGGGTGAGCAGTTCTTC. Translated, it gives CASSLPWGEQFF.

The chain couples TRBV20-1 to TRBJ1-2; TRBD1 matches 9 bases. The junction had 8 bases not matched to a gene; V was cut back by 6 bases and J by 6 bases. Per germline, CDR1 DFQATT and CDR2 SNEGSKA (reference sequence). The length of the CDR3 is 13 residues. The CDR3 region has the DNA TGCAGTGCCATCGTACAGGGGGCCGATGGCTACACCTTC. Amino acid sequence: CSAIVQGADGYTF.

The CDR3 sequence: CASRRRGNSYNEQFF. The CDR3 DNA sequence: TGTGCCAGCAGACGCAGGGGTAACTCCTACAATGAGCAGTTCTTC. The chain uses TRBV6-2 or TRBV6-3 and TRBJ2-1; D possibly corresponds to TRBD1 (6 bases). V was pared by 6 bases and J by 0 bases, with 12 bases between. The CDR3 is made up of 15 amino acids. Germline loops: CDR1 MNHEY, CDR2 SVGEGT.

The rearrangement joins TRBV7-3 to TRBJ1-3; D remains unclear. Germline V gene lookup returns CDR1 SGHTA and CDR2 FQGTGA. Trimming stripped 11 bases from V and 2 bases from J, with 13 bases between. The CDR3 spans 13 residues. The CDR3 sequence is CALETQTGNTIYF. The CDR3 DNA reads TGTGCCCTAGAGACCCAGACTGGAAACACCATATATTTT.

The gene calls are TRBV18 and TRBJ2-3, with D possibly matching TRBD1 (6 bases). The CDR3 covers 17 residues. Germline lookup yields CDR1 KGHSH and CDR2 LQKENI. The ends were cut back, 3 bases at V and 0 bases at J, with 16 bases in the middle. CDR3 amino acids: CASSPSAGTISTDTQYF. The DNA for the CDR3 is TGTGCCAGCTCACCCTCAGCCGGGACAATTAGCACAGATACGCAGTATTTT.

V usage is TRBV5-1 and J usage is TRBJ2-7; D may be TRBD1 or TRBD2 (5 bases each). Per germline, CDR1 SGHRS and CDR2 YFSETQ. With 4 bases removed from V and 3 bases from J, the gap between germline ends came to 14 bases. There are 14 residues in the CDR3. The CDR3 reads CASSPGPGVYEQYV. DNA of the CDR3: TGCGCCAGCAGCCCGGGACCTGGGGTCTACGAGCAGTACGTC.

The chain has TRBV9 and TRBJ1-2; the D gene is possibly TRBD1 (6 bases). This CDR3 spans 15 amino acids. The germline CDR1 and CDR2 sequences are SGDLS and YYNGEE. Trimming pared 0 bases from V and 7 bases from J, leaving 16 bases between. CDR3 loop: CASSVASGAGSGYTF. The CDR3 DNA reads as TGTGCCAGCAGCGTAGCTTCAGGGGCAGGGAGTGGCTACACCTTC. Drawing the rest from reference TRBV9 and TRBJ1-2, the complete variable domain is DSGVTQTPKHLITATGQRVTLRCSPRSGDLSVYWYQQSLDQGLQFLIQYYNGEERAKGNILERFSAQQFPDLHSELNLSSLELGDSALYFCASSVASGAGSGYTFGSGTRLTVV.

The rearrangement joins TRBV30 to TRBJ1-5; D is undetermined. Germline V gives CDR1 GTSNPN, CDR2 SVGIG (reference sequence). V shed 2 bases and J shed 0 bases, with 11 bases lying between them. The CDR3 is 15 residues long. The CDR3 is CAWSLPSDSNQPQHF. The DNA for the CDR3 is TGTGCCTGGAGTCTCCCGAGTGATAGCAATCAGCCCCAGCATTTT.